This T cell receptor (beta chain) was observed in a study of blood T cell repertoires in COVID-19. Study context: Some COVID-19 samples were acute and others convalescent; all came from the United States, Italy and Spain. T cells, B-cell-depleted T cells, or PBMCs supplied cDNA or gDNA.

The V end lost 7 bases, the J end lost 7 bases, and 11 bases lay between the germline ends. There are 13 residues in the CDR3. Germline V lookup: CDR1 LNHDA, CDR2 SQIVND (reference sequence). The authors' processing: The assay estimated nucleated cells by amplifying reference gene primers. Sequenced by immunoSEQ multiplex PCR; TCRdb stores in-frame clones only, minus some. V and J calls and clone size are given by that table; D and trimming were obtained from the DNA. The sample shows approximately 180,000 clones, 70% to 90% of them seen only once. This TCR came from a human donor with active or convalescent COVID-19. The donor label of this sample is uncertain. The material sequenced was peripheral blood. J is TRBJ1-6 and V is TRBV19; possibly TRBD1 for D (6 bases). The CDR3 DNA sequence: TGTGCCAGTAAATTTGGGGGCAATTCACCCCTCCACTTT. Translation gives CASKFGGNSPLHF. Combining the CDR3 with reference TRBV19 and TRBJ1-6 gives the whole variable domain DGGITQSPKYLFRKEGQNVTLSCEQNLNHDAMYWYRQDPGQGLRLIYYSQIVNDFQKGDIAEGYSVSREKKESFPLTVTSAQKNPTAFYLCASKFGGNSPLHFGNGTRLTVT.